One and the same sample provided the 25 T cell receptor beta chains below, sequenced in a study of PD-1 blockade in classical Hodgkin lymphoma. Relapse was seen in all patients after autologous stem cell transplantation, and brentuximab vedotin exposure was variable. Sequenced by immunoSEQ multiplex PCR; TCRdb stores in-frame clones only, minus some. The sample yields roughly 34,000 clones, just over 75% seen once. Sequences were derived from peripheral blood mononuclear cells (PBMCs), sampled before the second cycle of nivolumab. Source of these receptors: a human donor with classical Hodgkin lymphoma.

This chain joins TRBV5-1 and TRBJ2-5, with 10 bases that match TRBD1. Germline V gene data show CDR1 as SGHRS and CDR2 as YFSETQ. The V segment lost 0 bases and the J segment 2 bases; nucleotides outside the gene matches: 1. The CDR3 has 15 residues. The CDR3 protein is CASSLGQGAQETQYF. CDR3 in DNA: TGCGCCAGCAGCTTGGGACAGGGGGCTCAAGAGACCCAGTACTTC.

J is TRBJ2-3 and V is TRBV5-1; 10 bases map to TRBD1. In germline, CDR1 is SGHRS, CDR2 YFSETQ. V lost 7 bases, J lost 4 bases, and 6 bases stayed unmatched. This CDR3 region has 14 residues. The CDR3 DNA sequence: TGCGCCAGCGGCTCCGGGACAGGGGCAGATACGCAGTATTTT. As protein: CASGSGTGADTQYF.

This chain connects TRBV29-1 to TRBJ2-7; D is unresolved. Trimming took off 0 bases at V and 2 bases at J, with 5 bases between the two ends. CDR3 length equals 12 residues. Germline V lookup: CDR1 SQVTM, CDR2 ANQGSEA. CDR3 DNA: TGCAGCGTTGAAGATCTCACCTACGAGCAGTACTTC. Protein product: CSVEDLTYEQYF.

This clone has a handful of counts. The V call is TRBV7-8, the J call TRBJ2-7, with 7 nucleotides matching TRBD2. The CDR3 is 15 amino acids. V shed 5 bases, J shed 3 bases, and the junction held 10 bases outside the gene matches. Germline CDR1 is SGHVS and CDR2 is FQNEAQ. The CDR3 sequence is CASSLREGRSYEQYF. The CDR3 nucleotides read TGTGCCAGCAGCCTTAGGGAGGGCAGGAGCTACGAGCAGTACTTC.

This clone has more than one count but fewer than ten. V is TRBV19 and J is TRBJ2-1; TRBD2 matches 7 bases. Germline CDR1 LNHDA, CDR2 SQIVND (reference sequence). The CDR3 loop spans 14 amino acids. The trim removed 2 bases at V and 6 bases at J, leaving 4 bases unmatched. In DNA form, the CDR3 reads TGTGCCAGTAGTATAATCCCGGGGGGCAATGAGCAGTTCTTC. Translation gives CASSIIPGGNEQFF.

The chain joins TRBV2 to TRBJ2-5, with TRBD2 as a possible D gene (6 bases). CDR1 and CDR2 (germline): SNHLY, FYNNEI. Between the trimmed V and J ends, which lost 7 bases and 0 bases, there was a span of 12 bases. The CDR3 totals 14 residues. CDR3: CASIPGEYQETQYF. The CDR3 DNA reads as TGTGCCAGCATCCCGGGGGAGTACCAAGAGACCCAGTACTTC.

This clone was seen just once. This sequence joins TRBV11-2 and TRBJ2-3; D is possibly TRBD1 or TRBD2 (6 bases each). This CDR3 is 17 amino acids long. Germline assignment: CDR1 SGHAT and CDR2 FQNNGV. Trimming shortened V by 1 base and J by 2 bases, and 16 bases separated the two germline ends. The CDR3 reads CASSLGKEGGNTDTQYF. DNA for the CDR3: TGTGCCAGCAGCTTAGGCAAGGAGGGGGGAAACACAGATACGCAGTATTTT.

This clone was detected only a few times. The CDR3 coding sequence is TGTGCCAGCAGCCTTTGGGGCGGATCTAGCACAGATACGCAGTATTTT. Translation gives CASSLWGGSSTDTQYF. The rearrangement uses TRBV5-4 and TRBJ2-3; D is possibly TRBD1 (5 bases). Trimming stripped 4 bases from V and 0 bases from J, with 15 bases between. Germline V CDR1 and CDR2: SGHNT, YYREEE (reference sequence). This CDR3 spans 16 amino acids. Together with reference TRBV5-4 and TRBJ2-3, the CDR3 gives the full variable domain: ETGVTQSPTHLIKTRGQQVTLRCSSQSGHNTVSWYQQALGQGPQFIFQYYREEENGRGNFPPRFSGLQFPNYSSELNVNALELDDSALYLCASSLWGGSSTDTQYFGPGTRLTVL.

The chain uses TRBV9 and TRBJ2-5, with TRBD1 matching 7 bases. CDR3 size: 14 residues. CDR1 and CDR2 from the germline V gene are SGDLS and YYNGEE. V lost 4 bases, J lost 1 base, and 4 bases stayed unmatched. The DNA of the CDR3 is TGTGCCAGCAGCCCCTGGGACAGCCAAGAGACCCAGTACTTC. It is translated as CASSPWDSQETQYF.

The rearrangement links TRBV5-1 to TRBJ1-1, with a possible D match to TRBD1 (6 bases). V lost 4 bases and J lost 0, with 10 bases in between. Germline V lookup: CDR1 SGHRS, CDR2 YFSETQ. This CDR3 contains 14 residues. CDR3 amino acids: CASSPGVVNTEAFF. The CDR3 DNA is TGCGCCAGCAGCCCAGGGGTGGTGAACACTGAAGCTTTCTTT.

The rearrangement joins TRBV10-3 to TRBJ1-2; 7 bases fit TRBD1. The length of the CDR3 is 11 residues. J gave up 2 bases and V 9 bases, and 0 bases lay outside the gene matches. CDR1 is ENHRY, CDR2 SYGVKD, per germline. CDR3 nucleotide sequence: TGTGCCATACAGGGGAACTATGGCTACACCTTC. It codes for CAIQGNYGYTF.

The rearrangement links TRBV21-1 to TRBJ2-5; the D segment call TRBD2 is taken from the table without a DNA check. TRBV21-1 is given as a pseudogene. CDR3 length: 9 residues. The CDR3 here is CASRRAQYF. CDR3 DNA: TGTGCCAGCAGGAGGGCCCAGTACTTC.

The chain uses TRBV7-3 and TRBJ2-2; 8 bases are shared with TRBD2. Losses at the gene ends were 5 bases for V and 0 bases for J; bases not matched to a gene: 2. This CDR3 is built from 15 residues. Germline V gene sequence: CDR1 SGHTA, CDR2 FQGTGA. The CDR3 coding sequence is TGTGCCAGCAGCGTGGGACTAGCGAACACCGGGGAGCTGTTTTTT. Translation: CASSVGLANTGELFF.

This clone occurred a few times. The chain uses TRBV2 and TRBJ1-4; the match to TRBD1 covers 11 bases. Germline trimming cut 6 bases from V and 8 bases from J; bases unmatched to any gene: 8. The V gene's germline CDR1 is SNHLY and CDR2 FYNNEI. The length of the CDR3 is 15 residues. In nucleotides, the CDR3 is TGTGCCAGCAGGGGTCGGGACAGGGGGGACGAAAAACTGTTTTTT. It yields the protein CASRGRDRGDEKLFF.

This clone has more than one count but fewer than ten. This sequence joins TRBV7-8 and TRBJ1-6, with TRBD1 as a possible D gene (6 bases). The CDR3 is 14 residues long. Trimming removed 1 base from V and 6 bases from J, with 7 bases in between. Germline assignment: CDR1 SGHVS and CDR2 FQNEAQ. The CDR3, as DNA: TGTGCCAGCAGCTTAGTACAGGGTAATTCACCCCTCCACTTT. Encoded protein: CASSLVQGNSPLHF. The variable domain in full, completed from reference TRBV7-8 and TRBJ1-6, reads GAGVSQSPRYKVAKRGQDVALRCDPISGHVSLFWYQQALGQGPEFLTYFQNEAQLDKSGLPSDRFFAERPEGSVSTLKIQRTQQEDSAVYLCASSLVQGNSPLHFGNGTRLTVT.

The chain carries TRBV27 and TRBJ2-2, with no clear D. V was shortened by 4 bases and J by 1 base, with 16 bases between the two germline ends. This CDR3 is 17 amino acids long. Germline CDR1 and CDR2: MNHEY and SMNVEV (reference sequence). CDR3 DNA sequence: TGTGCCAGCAGTTCCGGCCTGAGATCCCTGAACACCGGGGAGCTGTTTTTT. This gives the protein CASSSGLRSLNTGELFF.

The CDR3 here is CASSSDSNEKLFF. The DNA of the CDR3 is TGTGCCAGCAGCAGTGACAGCAATGAAAAACTGTTTTTT. This chain joins TRBV5-4 and TRBJ1-4, with TRBD1 as a possible D gene (5 bases). Between the trimmed V and J ends, which lost 4 bases and 5 bases, there was a span of 9 bases. Germline V gene sequence: CDR1 SGHNT, CDR2 YYREEE (reference sequence). The CDR3 loop spans 13 amino acids. The full variable domain, rest sourced from reference TRBV5-4 and TRBJ1-4, is ETGVTQSPTHLIKTRGQQVTLRCSSQSGHNTVSWYQQALGQGPQFIFQYYREEENGRGNFPPRFSGLQFPNYSSELNVNALELDDSALYLCASSSDSNEKLFFGSGTQLSVL.

The gene calls are TRBV5-1 and TRBJ1-1; tentatively, D is TRBD1 (5 bases). Per germline, CDR1 SGHRS and CDR2 YFSETQ. Between the trimmed V and J ends, which lost 3 bases and 0 bases, there was a span of 12 bases. This CDR3 spans 15 amino acids. CDR3 coding DNA: TGCGCCAGCAGCTGGGGGACTCTCATGAACACTGAAGCTTTCTTT. It translates to CASSWGTLMNTEAFF.

The V call is TRBV5-1, the J call TRBJ2-3; 15 nucleotides agree with TRBD2. The V segment lost 4 bases and the J segment 5 bases; nucleotides outside the gene matches: 5. CDR1 and CDR2 (germline): SGHRS, YFSETQ. The CDR3 is 16 amino acids. CDR3: CASSPGLAGGRDTQYF. For the CDR3, the DNA is TGCGCCAGCAGCCCAGGACTAGCGGGGGGGCGAGATACGCAGTATTTT.

The rearrangement uses TRBV4-3 and TRBJ2-3; 8 positions agree with TRBD2. Germline V gene data show CDR1 as LGHNA and CDR2 as YSLEER. The CDR3 loop spans 16 amino acids. The V and J ends lost 0 bases and 2 bases, in that order; junction bases with no gene match: 4. The CDR3 nucleotides read TGCGCCAGCAGCCAAGAGGTAGCGGGGAACACAGATACGCAGTATTTT. Protein product: CASSQEVAGNTDTQYF.

The rearrangement uses TRBV29-1 and TRBJ2-7; D not resolved. V shed 6 bases and J shed 5 bases, with 11 bases lying between them. This CDR3 has 11 amino acids. CDR1 and CDR2 (germline): SQVTM, ANQGSEA. CDR3 DNA: TGCAGCGTCGCCTCTGCGGACGAGCAGTACTTC. As protein: CSVASADEQYF.

V and J are TRBV19 and TRBJ1-5; D unresolved. The CDR3 covers 13 residues. Deletions cut 7 bases from V and 5 bases from J, with 12 bases between. CDR1 is LNHDA and CDR2 is SQIVND in the germline V gene (reference sequence). The CDR3 loop is CASTREVDQPQHF. The CDR3 bases are TGTGCCAGTACTAGGGAGGTCGATCAGCCCCAGCATTTT.

The chain carries TRBV5-6 and TRBJ2-5; a possible D gene is TRBD1 (6 bases). V was pared by 3 bases and J by 4 bases, with 10 bases between. This CDR3 spans 13 amino acids. Germline V lookup: CDR1 SGHDT, CDR2 YYEEEE. The CDR3 loop reads CASSSAGVETQYF. The CDR3 bases are TGTGCCAGCAGCTCGGCAGGGGTAGAGACCCAGTACTTC.

The V gene is TRBV2, the J gene TRBJ2-7; D may be TRBD1 or TRBD2 (6 bases each). CDR1 and CDR2 (germline): SNHLY, FYNNEI. Between the trimmed V and J ends, which lost 8 bases and 2 bases, there was a span of 16 bases. The CDR3 consists of 14 residues. CDR3: CASGGHYAPYEQYF. DNA for the CDR3: TGTGCCAGCGGGGGGCACTATGCCCCCTACGAGCAGTACTTC.

The J gene is TRBJ2-7, the V gene TRBV14; possible D gene TRBD2, 6 bases. V lost 1 base to trimming and J lost 6 bases, with 10 bases between them. This CDR3 comprises 13 residues. CDR1 and CDR2 (germline): SGHDN, FVKESK. The CDR3, as DNA: TGTGCCAGCAGCCAAGTCCTCGGGAGCGAGCAGTACTTC. Translation gives CASSQVLGSEQYF.